One sample yielded the 2 T cell receptor beta chains listed below, sequenced in a study of blood T cell repertoires in COVID-19. The repertoire was sequenced with immunoSEQ multiplex PCR; TCRdb's copy has only in-frame clones and lacks some. The data contain a few hundred thousand clones, about 85% of them seen just once; the ten biggest clones take up roughly 3.6%. Sample: peripheral blood. These receptor sequences come from a woman younger than 35 with acute or convalescent COVID-19.

J is TRBJ1-2 and V is TRBV7-9, with 9 bases fitting TRBD1. CDR1 and CDR2 (germline): SEHNR, FQNEAQ (reference sequence). Germline trimming cut 4 bases from V and 4 bases from J; bases unmatched to any gene: 16. The CDR3 length is 18 residues. The CDR3 bases are TGTGCCAGCAGCTCACGCGGGACAGGGTCTCGTCGTCGCTATGGCTACACCTTC. It encodes CASSSRGTGSRRRYGYTF.

Regarding this clone: This specimen includes other DNA sequences encoding the same CDR3. The chain links TRBV5-6 to TRBJ1-2, with 7 bases lining up with TRBD1. Trimming cost V 2 bases and J 0 bases; bases outside gene matches: 1. This CDR3 region has 14 residues. Per the germline V gene, CDR1 is SGHDT and CDR2 is YYEEEE. DNA for the CDR3: TGTGCCAGCAGCTTAACAGGGGCTAACTATGGCTACACCTTC. Protein product: CASSLTGANYGYTF. The variable domain in full, with the rest retrieved from reference TRBV5-6 and TRBJ1-2, is DAGVTQSPTHLIKTRGQQVTLRCSPKSGHDTVSWYQQALGQGPQFIFQYYEEEERQRGNFPDRFSGHQFPNYSSELNVNALLLGDSALYLCASSLTGANYGYTFGSGTRLTVV.